These T cell receptor beta chains were read from a single sample in a study of blood T cell repertoires in COVID-19. The table came from immunoSEQ multiplex PCR; TCRdb's copy has only in-frame clones and leaves some out. This sample has a few hundred thousand clones; 75% to 90% occur once, and the top ten carry under 9.5%. Sequencing was carried out using PBMCs or T cells enriched from blood (not recorded which). Every receptor here comes from a middle-aged man who had recovered from COVID-19. Each CDR3 is given with its conserved first and last residue. A D gene is named only where the DNA matches it firmly.

d_gene: NA
v_gene: TRBV5-1
j_gene: TRBJ2-3
CDR3aa: CASSSLLSTDTQYF

d_gene: TRBD2
v_gene: TRBV7-3
j_gene: TRBJ2-1
CDR3aa: CASSSNSGSTNEQFF

d_gene: NA
v_gene: TRBV6-1
j_gene: TRBJ1-1
CDR3aa: CASSDARAFF

d_gene: TRBD1
v_gene: TRBV12-3/TRBV12-4
j_gene: TRBJ1-2
CDR3aa: CASSPGQHYGYTF

d_gene: NA
v_gene: TRBV27
j_gene: TRBJ1-1
CDR3aa: CASSFLRGTEAFF

d_gene: NA
v_gene: TRBV7-2
j_gene: TRBJ2-7
CDR3aa: CASSLAAGEYYEQYF

d_gene: TRBD2
v_gene: TRBV19
j_gene: TRBJ2-7
CDR3aa: CASSISGGTYEQYF

d_gene: NA
v_gene: TRBV20-1
j_gene: TRBJ1-1
CDR3aa: CSGPVNTEAFF

d_gene: TRBD2
v_gene: TRBV7-3
j_gene: TRBJ2-5
CDR3aa: CASSPHGGAGQTQYF

d_gene: TRBD1
v_gene: TRBV19
j_gene: TRBJ2-2
CDR3aa: CASSMGTEHTGELFF

d_gene: NA
v_gene: TRBV3-1/TRBV3-2
j_gene: TRBJ1-3
CDR3aa: CASKNRATAGDTIYF

d_gene: TRBD2
v_gene: TRBV5-4
j_gene: TRBJ2-1
CDR3aa: CASSFSSGAVSYNEQFF

d_gene: NA
v_gene: TRBV18
j_gene: TRBJ1-1
CDR3aa: CASSLGTAEAFF

d_gene: TRBD1
v_gene: TRBV6-5
j_gene: TRBJ2-7
CDR3aa: CASSFLDRGVRNEQYF

d_gene: NA
v_gene: TRBV28
j_gene: TRBJ2-3
CDR3aa: CASSPWDSSTDTQYF

d_gene: NA
v_gene: TRBV11-3
j_gene: TRBJ1-2
CDR3aa: CASSLGSRGREGYTF

d_gene: NA
v_gene: TRBV29-1
j_gene: TRBJ2-3
CDR3aa: CSVERDPDTQYF

d_gene: TRBD2
v_gene: TRBV6-6
j_gene: TRBJ2-7
CDR3aa: CASSPSGAGLYEQYF

d_gene: TRBD1
v_gene: TRBV9
j_gene: TRBJ1-6
CDR3aa: CASSDMGQINSPLHF

d_gene: NA
v_gene: TRBV6-5
j_gene: TRBJ2-3
CDR3aa: CASSYNRGGLSDTQYF

d_gene: TRBD2
v_gene: TRBV7-2
j_gene: TRBJ2-1
CDR3aa: CASSLSGLAGVNEQFF

d_gene: TRBD1
v_gene: TRBV5-1
j_gene: TRBJ1-4
CDR3aa: CASSLGSTGVVTNEKLFF

d_gene: NA
v_gene: TRBV25-1
j_gene: TRBJ2-3
CDR3aa: CASSGGLAATQYF

d_gene: TRBD2
v_gene: TRBV20-1
j_gene: TRBJ2-4
CDR3aa: CSASQFGGAKNIQYF

d_gene: TRBD2
v_gene: TRBV5-8
j_gene: TRBJ2-2
CDR3aa: CASSPQRLAGGAGELFF

d_gene: NA
v_gene: TRBV15
j_gene: TRBJ1-2
CDR3aa: CATSRGVRQDYGYTF

d_gene: NA
v_gene: TRBV2
j_gene: TRBJ1-2
CDR3aa: CAREGYTF

d_gene: NA
v_gene: TRBV7-2
j_gene: TRBJ1-5
CDR3aa: CASSQGSLSNQPQHF

d_gene: NA
v_gene: TRBV5-6
j_gene: TRBJ2-2
CDR3aa: CASSFPGTYTGELFF

d_gene: NA
v_gene: TRBV12-5
j_gene: TRBJ2-1
CDR3aa: CASGSEGLRSYNEQFF

d_gene: TRBD1
v_gene: TRBV9
j_gene: TRBJ2-7
CDR3aa: CASSAEGQGEDEQYF

d_gene: TRBD1
v_gene: TRBV29-1
j_gene: TRBJ2-5
CDR3aa: CSVGGQGAGETQYF

d_gene: NA
v_gene: TRBV28
j_gene: TRBJ1-5
CDR3aa: CASSPEAGSQPQHF

d_gene: NA
v_gene: TRBV12-3/TRBV12-4
j_gene: TRBJ2-7
CDR3aa: CASRSRLYEQYF

d_gene: NA
v_gene: TRBV12-3/TRBV12-4
j_gene: TRBJ1-1
CDR3aa: CASSFLSEAFF

d_gene: NA
v_gene: TRBV2
j_gene: TRBJ1-1
CDR3aa: CASSDRDSNTEAFF